These 31 T cell receptor beta chains were sequenced from one sample in a study of cytomegalovirus exposure and HLA in healthy donors. The PCR contained 60 Vbeta and 13 Jbeta primers. Assay: immunoSEQ multiplex PCR; the TCRdb copy retains only in-frame clones and omits some. The sample lists some 87,000 clones, 78% occurring once. Sequenced material: PBMCs. The receptor source for this set is a young man in good health and CMV-seropositive.

This sequence joins TRBV6-1 and TRBJ2-3; TRBD2 might be the D (5 bases). Trimming left V 5 bases short and J 4 bases short, with 10 bases between. Per germline, CDR1 MNHNS and CDR2 SASEGT. The CDR3 has 13 residues. The CDR3 spells CASSSRGSDTQYF. The CDR3 DNA is TGTGCCAGCAGTTCTCGGGGTTCAGATACGCAGTATTTT.

This clone was observed a few times. The chain uses TRBV10-2 and TRBJ2-2; D ambiguous. CDR1 and CDR2 (germline): WSHSY, SAAADI. The CDR3 is made up of 12 amino acids. Deletions cut 2 bases from V and 10 bases from J, with 8 bases between. CDR3 protein: CASSELVEELFF. The CDR3 bases are TGCGCCAGCAGTGAGCTAGTGGAGGAGCTGTTTTTT.

This CDR3 reads CASSLLLGEKLFF. The CDR3 DNA follows: TGCGCCAGCAGCCTCCTTCTCGGTGAAAAACTGTTTTTT. The rearrangement links TRBV4-1 to TRBJ1-4; D not resolved. Germline V lookup: CDR1 MGHRA, CDR2 YSYEKL. Trimming left V 4 bases short and J 7 bases short, with 10 bases between. CDR3 size: 13 residues.

Only a few counts were recorded for this clone. The chain's CDR3 is CASTSGQRNTEAFF. The DNA of the CDR3 is TGTGCCAGCACTTCTGGACAGCGGAACACTGAAGCTTTCTTT. The V and J genes are TRBV2 and TRBJ1-1, with a tentative D call TRBD1 (6 bases). Deletions cut 7 bases from V and 1 base from J, with 13 bases between. The CDR3 sequence is 14 residues long. Germline CDR1 reads SNHLY; CDR2 reads FYNNEI.

V gene TRBV9 combines with J gene TRBJ2-7; 9 positions agree with TRBD2. After removal of 2 bases from V and 3 bases from J, the junction contained 15 bases not matched to a gene. Per germline, CDR1 SGDLS and CDR2 YYNGEE. The CDR3 is made up of 18 amino acids. The CDR3 protein is CASSVHSGRTSAIYEQYF. CDR3 nucleotides: TGTGCCAGCAGCGTCCACTCCGGCCGGACTAGCGCAATCTACGAGCAGTACTTC.

This sequence joins TRBV7-2 and TRBJ2-7; 12 bases fit TRBD2. Trimming cost V 2 bases and J 5 bases; bases outside gene matches: 10. The germline CDR1 and CDR2 sequences are SGHTA and FQGNSA. This CDR3 spans 17 amino acids. The CDR3 protein is CASSLLRTSGNPHEQYF. In DNA form, the CDR3 reads TGTGCCAGCAGCTTACTCAGGACTAGCGGGAACCCCCACGAGCAGTACTTC.

For the CDR3, the DNA is TGCGCCAGCACCCTTGGACAGGGTTTCTACGAGCAGTACTTC. It encodes CASTLGQGFYEQYF. This chain uses TRBV5-1 with TRBJ2-7, with 8 nucleotides matching TRBD1. V was pared by 6 bases and J by 3 bases, with 8 bases of the junction left unmatched. Per the germline V gene, CDR1 is SGHRS and CDR2 is YFSETQ. CDR3 length: 14 amino acids.

The J gene is TRBJ1-1, the V gene TRBV7-9, with D perhaps TRBD1 (5 bases). Trimming left V 11 bases short and J 11 bases short, with 12 bases between. The CDR3 extends over 9 amino acids. The germline V gene has CDR1 SEHNR and CDR2 FQNEAQ (reference sequence). In DNA form, the CDR3 reads TGTGCCTTGAGGGAGGGGGCTTTCTTT. Its translation is CALREGAFF.

The rearrangement joins TRBV11-1 to TRBJ2-7; 9 bases fit TRBD1. CDR1 SGHAT and CDR2 FQDESV come from the germline V gene (reference sequence). The junction had 6 bases not matched to a gene; V was cut back by 4 bases and J by 5 bases. The length of the CDR3 is 14 residues. CDR3 DNA: TGTGCCAGCAGCTCCGGGACAGGGAGCAACGAGCAGTACTTC. This gives the protein CASSSGTGSNEQYF.

This clone has just one count. This chain links TRBV6-5 with TRBJ1-1, with no clear D. Germline V gene lookup returns CDR1 MNHEY and CDR2 SVGAGI. The CDR3 length is 13 residues. Trimming stripped 5 bases from V and 4 bases from J, with 11 bases between. The CDR3 DNA is TGTGCCAGCAGTACTACTCCGAGCACTGAAGCTTTCTTT. It yields the protein CASSTTPSTEAFF.

This rearrangement joins TRBV7-9 to TRBJ1-2; D is perhaps TRBD1 (5 bases). The CDR3 is made up of 14 amino acids. Germline CDR1 and CDR2: SEHNR and FQNEAQ (reference sequence). V lost 5 bases, J lost 2 bases, and 12 bases lay in between. As DNA, the CDR3 is TGTGCCAGCAGCCCCCCAGGGCCAAACTATGGCTACACCTTC. It yields the protein CASSPPGPNYGYTF.

The gene calls are TRBV2 and TRBJ1-1, with D unclear. This CDR3 comprises 14 residues. Germline V gene sequence: CDR1 SNHLY, CDR2 FYNNEI. Trimming stripped 1 base from V and 2 bases from J, with 8 bases between. As DNA, the CDR3 is TGTGCCAGCAGTGAAGGCGCGGTAAACACTGAAGCTTTCTTT. Its translation: CASSEGAVNTEAFF.

The chain couples TRBV11-2 to TRBJ2-3; tentative D call: TRBD2 (6 bases). The CDR3 runs to 15 residues. CDR1 and CDR2 (germline): SGHAT, FQNNGV. Trimming shortened V by 3 bases and J by 1 base, and 11 bases separated the two germline ends. CDR3 protein: CASSFGGDRTDTQYF. CDR3 bases: TGTGCCAGCAGCTTCGGAGGGGACCGCACAGATACGCAGTATTTT.

CDR3 residues: CASSPSTGQGETQYF. In DNA form, the CDR3 reads TGTGCCAGCAGTCCCTCGACAGGCCAAGGGGAGACCCAGTACTTC. This chain connects TRBV6-1 to TRBJ2-5; weak D call: TRBD1 (6 bases). The germline V gene encodes CDR1 MNHNS and CDR2 SASEGT. The germline V and J ends were trimmed by 5 bases and 5 bases, with 18 bases remaining between them. The CDR3 has 15 amino acids.

This clone was recorded a few times. V usage is TRBV4-1 and J usage is TRBJ1-3; possible D gene TRBD1, 5 bases. Germline V gene data show CDR1 as MGHRA and CDR2 as YSYEKL. The CDR3 consists of 15 residues. V shed 2 bases and J shed 1 base, with 9 bases lying between them. The CDR3 protein is CASSQPRESGNTIYF. CDR3 nucleotides: TGCGCCAGCAGCCAACCCAGGGAATCTGGAAACACCATATATTTT.

The chain carries TRBV5-1 and TRBJ1-1, with 8 positions matching TRBD1. The CDR3 contains 14 residues. V shed 4 bases, J shed 4 bases, and the junction held 6 bases outside the gene matches. Germline CDR1 is SGHRS and CDR2 is YFSETQ. CDR3 nucleotides: TGCGCCAGCAGCAGACAGGGGATAAGCACTGAAGCTTTCTTT. Protein: CASSRQGISTEAFF.

V is TRBV6-6 and J is TRBJ1-2; no definite D call. CDR1 is MNHNY and CDR2 is SVGAGI in the germline V gene (reference sequence). Trimming left V 4 bases short and J 7 bases short, with 4 bases between. The CDR3 runs 10 residues. The CDR3 bases are TGTGCCAGCAGTTCCAGTGGCTACACCTTC. Translation: CASSSSGYTF.

This CDR3 is CASSEFRGTGELFF. The CDR3 DNA reads TGTGCCAGCAGTGAATTCAGGGGTACCGGGGAGCTGTTTTTT. This rearrangement joins TRBV6-1 to TRBJ2-2, with D perhaps matching TRBD1 (6 bases). Per germline, CDR1 MNHNS and CDR2 SASEGT. The CDR3 sequence is 14 residues long. Trimming shortened V by 2 bases and J by 5 bases, and 9 bases separated the two germline ends.

V is TRBV6-5 and J is TRBJ2-2; 7 bases line up with TRBD1. CDR1 is MNHEY, CDR2 SVGAGI, per germline. There are 14 residues in the CDR3. Unmatched junction bases numbered 1, after V lost 6 bases and J lost 0 bases. CDR3 nucleotides: TGTGCCAGCAGGCAGGGGGCGAACACCGGGGAGCTGTTTTTT. Encoded protein: CASRQGANTGELFF.

The chain recombines TRBV6-5 with TRBJ2-2; 8 bases map to TRBD1. After removal of 4 bases from V and 8 bases from J, the junction contained 6 bases not matched to a gene. The CDR3 contains 14 residues. Germline-derived CDR1 and CDR2 are MNHEY and SVGAGI. The CDR3: CASSSRTGTGELFF. In nucleotides, the CDR3 is TGTGCCAGCAGTTCCCGGACAGGGACTGGGGAGCTGTTTTTT.

V is TRBV7-8 and J is TRBJ1-1; D is perhaps TRBD1 (5 bases). Germline V gene sequence: CDR1 SGHVS, CDR2 FQNEAQ. The CDR3 is 12 amino acids. V was cut by 2 bases and J by 11 bases, with 12 bases left in between. In DNA, the CDR3 is TGTGCCAGCAGCTTATCTGGGGCGTCGGCTTTCTTT. Its translation: CASSLSGASAFF.

The chain uses TRBV28 and TRBJ1-5; no clear D. CDR1 MDHEN and CDR2 SYDVKM come from the germline V gene. Trimming left V 2 bases short and J 3 bases short, with 8 bases between. The CDR3 is 14 residues long. CDR3 in DNA: TGTGCCAGCAGTTTAAGAGGTGACAATCAGCCCCAGCATTTT. It translates to CASSLRGDNQPQHF.

This chain links TRBV5-1 with TRBJ2-3, with a weak D call TRBD2 (6 bases). The CDR3 totals 15 residues. Trimming left V 4 bases short and J 2 bases short, with 14 bases between. Germline V gene sequence: CDR1 SGHRS, CDR2 YFSETQ. CDR3 bases: TGCGCCAGCAGCGAAACACCGGGAGTCACAGATACGCAGTATTTT. It yields the protein CASSETPGVTDTQYF.

This rearrangement joins TRBV6-5 to TRBJ2-7, with TRBD1 identical over 7 bases. This CDR3 contains 13 residues. Germline-derived CDR1 and CDR2 are MNHEY and SVGAGI. The trim removed 5 bases at V and 4 bases at J, leaving 5 bases unmatched. CDR3 DNA: TGTGCCAGCAGTCGGGGACAGACTTACGAGCAGTACTTC. Translated: CASSRGQTYEQYF.

The gene calls are TRBV7-8 and TRBJ2-5, with 9 bases that match TRBD1. The CDR3 is 14 residues long. V was clipped by 4 bases and J by 5 bases; unmatched bases: 5. Germline V lookup: CDR1 SGHVS, CDR2 FQNEAQ. CDR3 sequence (DNA): TGTGCCAGCAGCTATACCGGGACAGGGGAGACCCAGTACTTC. It is translated as CASSYTGTGETQYF.

This chain joins TRBV6-4 and TRBJ2-1, with 7 bases lining up with TRBD2. Germline loops: CDR1 MRHNA, CDR2 SNTAGT. This CDR3 region has 16 residues. Trimming cost V 6 bases and J 0 bases; bases outside gene matches: 8. CDR3 nucleotide sequence: TGTGCCAGCAGACCATCTAGCGGAGGCTCCTACAATGAGCAGTTCTTC. It specifies CASRPSSGGSYNEQFF.

This chain uses TRBV28 with TRBJ1-1, with D unclear. Germline CDR1 and CDR2: MDHEN and SYDVKM. This CDR3 contains 14 residues. Trimming shortened V by 2 bases and J by 1 base, and 8 bases separated the two germline ends. CDR3 amino acids: CASSLGYTNTEAFF. The CDR3 DNA sequence: TGTGCCAGCAGTTTAGGTTACACGAACACTGAAGCTTTCTTT.

J is TRBJ2-1 and V is TRBV28; D is ambiguous. V was pared by 7 bases and J by 9 bases, with 13 bases between. The length of the CDR3 is 12 residues. The V gene's germline CDR1 is MDHEN and CDR2 SYDVKM. CDR3 loop: CASTTSYGEQFF. The DNA for the CDR3 is TGTGCCAGCACCACCTCTTACGGTGAGCAGTTCTTC.

The V gene is TRBV4-1, the J gene TRBJ1-2, with unresolved D. Germline V CDR1 and CDR2: MGHRA, YSYEKL. V lost 6 bases, J lost 2 bases, and 10 bases lay in between. CDR3 size: 13 residues. The DNA of the CDR3 is TGCGCCAGCAGACACCCGGGGAACTATGGCTACACCTTC. The encoded protein is CASRHPGNYGYTF.

CDR3 in DNA: TGCGCCAGCAGCAGCCTCCTGGACAGACAAGAGACCCAGTACTTC. It encodes CASSSLLDRQETQYF. This sequence joins TRBV4-1 and TRBJ2-5; D perhaps matches TRBD1 (6 bases). CDR1 and CDR2 from the germline V gene are MGHRA and YSYEKL. Trimming pared 5 bases from V and 2 bases from J, leaving 15 bases between. This CDR3 spans 15 amino acids.

This clone was observed a single time. The V gene is TRBV5-6, the J gene TRBJ1-4; TRBD1 matches at 9 bases. Per the germline V gene, CDR1 is SGHDT and CDR2 is YYEEEE. CDR3 length: 14 residues. Trimming at V came to 4 bases and at J to 7 bases, leaving 5 bases not matched to a gene. The CDR3 DNA follows: TGTGCCAGCAGCCAACAGGGGGCGGGTGAAAAACTGTTTTTT. Translated: CASSQQGAGEKLFF.